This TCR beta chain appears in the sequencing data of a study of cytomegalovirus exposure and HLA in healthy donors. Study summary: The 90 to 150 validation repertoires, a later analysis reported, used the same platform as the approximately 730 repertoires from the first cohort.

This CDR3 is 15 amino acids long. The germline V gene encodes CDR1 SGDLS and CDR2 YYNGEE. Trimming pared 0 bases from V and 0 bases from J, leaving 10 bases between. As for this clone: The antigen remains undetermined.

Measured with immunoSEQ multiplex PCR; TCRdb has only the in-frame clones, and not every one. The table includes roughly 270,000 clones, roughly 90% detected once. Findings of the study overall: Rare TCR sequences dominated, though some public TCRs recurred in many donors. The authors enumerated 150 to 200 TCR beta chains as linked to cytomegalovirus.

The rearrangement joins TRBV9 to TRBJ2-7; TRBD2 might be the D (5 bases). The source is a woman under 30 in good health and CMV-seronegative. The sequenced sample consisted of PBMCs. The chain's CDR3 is CASSVDPAGSYEQYF. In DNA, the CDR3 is TGTGCCAGCAGCGTAGACCCGGCGGGCTCCTACGAGCAGTACTTC.